This is a list of T cell receptor beta chains from one sample in a study of OX40 agonist ivuxolimab in advanced cancers. Assay: immunoSEQ multiplex PCR; the TCRdb copy retains only in-frame clones and omits some. The sample holds about 68,000 clones; roughly four fifths are singletons and the top ten take approximately 1.5%. The sequences come from CD4+ or CD8+ T cells sorted from blood, collected in a trial of the OX40 agonist ivuxolimab. The receptor set was obtained from an adult with an advanced solid tumor such as melanoma, head and neck, liver or kidney cancer. CDR3s include the opening cysteine and the closing phenylalanine or tryptophan. The D gene is left open where the match is weak.

DNA,CDR3,D,V,J
TGCGCCAGCAGCTTGACAGATACGCAGTATTTT,CASSLTDTQYF,-,TRBV5-1,TRBJ2-3
TGTGCCAGCAGCTTCAGGGCCCCTAATTCACCCCTCCACTTT,CASSFRAPNSPLHF,-,TRBV5-8,TRBJ1-6
TGCGCCAGCAGCCCTGGCGAGGGGGCTCCTCGGACAGATACGCAGTATTTT,CASSPGEGAPRTDTQYF,TRBD1,TRBV4-1,TRBJ2-3
TGTGCCAGCAGCGTAGGTGTCGACGGGGATGTCGGCAATCAGCCCCAGCATTTT,CASSVGVDGDVGNQPQHF,-,TRBV9,TRBJ1-5
TGCGCCAGCAGCTTGGCCCCCAGGGGCGGTGAAAAACTGTTTTTT,CASSLAPRGGEKLFF,-,TRBV5-1,TRBJ1-4
TGTGCCAGCACTAGGACCGGGGAGCTCTCCTACGAGCAGTACTTC,CASTRTGELSYEQYF,-,TRBV27,TRBJ2-7
TGCGCCAGCAGCCACTCCCGGGACAGCAATTCACCCCTCCACTTT,CASSHSRDSNSPLHF,TRBD1,TRBV5-1,TRBJ1-6
TGTGCCAGCAGCCCCGGGGCTACGGGAGAGACCCAGTACTTC,CASSPGATGETQYF,-,TRBV7-8,TRBJ2-5
TGTGCCAGCAGTAACCACAGACTTCTCTCTGGAAACACCATATATTTT,CASSNHRLLSGNTIYF,-,TRBV2,TRBJ1-3
TGTGCCAGCAGCTTGGGTCCGGGTTTAAGATCACCCCTCCACTTT,CASSLGPGLRSPLHF,-,TRBV5-5,TRBJ1-6
TGTGCCAGCACCGGAGGCCCTGAAGCTTTCTTT,CASTGGPEAFF,-,TRBV28,TRBJ1-1
TGTGCCAGCAGCTTAAAGGCGAAGGCGACTGAAGCTTTCTTT,CASSLKAKATEAFF,-,TRBV7-2,TRBJ1-1
TGTGCCAGCAGTCTTAAGGGAGATCGCCCCTACAATGAGCAGTTCTTC,CASSLKGDRPYNEQFF,-,TRBV27,TRBJ2-1
TGTGCCAGCAGCCTCACCTACTCCCCAGCAGGCTACACCTTC,CASSLTYSPAGYTF,-,TRBV6-5,TRBJ1-2
TGTGCCAGCAGCTCGGGACTGGCCTACAATGAGCAGTTCTTC,CASSSGLAYNEQFF,-,TRBV7-2,TRBJ2-1